This T cell receptor (beta chain) appears in the sequencing data of a study of human T cells and chemical hapten exposure. Study at large: Each patient's scalp received weekly diphenylcyclopropenone throughout the approximately 24-week study. Patients, chiefly female, had alopecia areata, totalis or universalis. Study findings and constraints: Each of the donors had alopecia, so their immune responses may not resemble those of healthy people.

This clonotype was counted between two and nine times. Its antigen is unknown. TCRdb re-called the RACE reads through MiXCR, storing one row per CDR3 protein. The sample lists about 76,000 distinct CDR3 sequences, 10% to 15% occurring once. Specified time point: patch test 3, about 24 weeks after DPC sensitization. Treatment described: therapeutic diphenylcyclopropenone sensitization with weekly scalp DPC. This CDR3 comprises 18 residues. J gave up 4 bases and V 2 bases, and 9 bases lay outside the gene matches. Germline V gene data show CDR1 as SNHLY and CDR2 as FYNNEI. This sequence joins TRBV2 and TRBJ2-6; 9 positions match TRBD1. The receptor's source is a woman aged 50 to 60 with alopecia areata. Some clones in this sample may be carry-over from other donors' samples. The sequences come from whole blood, collected in connection with sensitization to the hapten diphenylcyclopropenone (DPC). The CDR3 sequence: CASSERGQGITGANVLTF. The CDR3 DNA is TGTGCCAGCAGTGAAAGGGGACAGGGTATAACAGGGGCCAACGTCCTGACTTTC.